The 3 T cell receptor beta chains below all came from one sample that was sequenced in a study of PD-1 blockade in mismatch repair-deficient tumors. Time point defined: approximately 11-day in vitro stimulation with candidate neoantigen peptide 2. Data came from immunoSEQ multiplex PCR; TCRdb stores just in-frame clones and leaves some out. The sample records about 9,800 clones, approximately 83% being singletons. These TCRs are of unknown antigen specificity. Sequencing was performed on cells cultured in vitro, taken from a patient treated with pembrolizumab. The receptors here all came from an adult with mismatch repair-deficient cancer.

The chain uses TRBV5-1 and TRBJ2-6; tentative D call: TRBD2 (5 bases). Germline V lookup: CDR1 SGHRS, CDR2 YFSETQ. The CDR3 totals 16 residues. Between the trimmed V and J ends, which lost 7 bases and 0 bases, there was a span of 14 bases. CDR3 sequence reads: CASGSEFHSGANVLTF. DNA of the CDR3: TGCGCCAGCGGGAGTGAATTCCACTCTGGGGCCAACGTCCTGACTTTC.

The chain joins TRBV28 to TRBJ1-1; no definite D call. CDR1 is MDHEN and CDR2 is SYDVKM in the germline V gene. V shed 4 bases and J shed 1 base, with 16 bases lying between them. The CDR3 has 16 amino acids. In DNA form, the CDR3 reads TGTGCCAGCAGTTCCGCGGCCCGCATTACGAACACTGAAGCTTTCTTT. Encoded protein: CASSSAARITNTEAFF.

The chain carries TRBV7-8 and TRBJ2-2; 9 bases are shared with TRBD2. V was clipped by 0 bases and J by 4 bases; unmatched bases: 3. Germline V gene sequence: CDR1 SGHVS, CDR2 FQNEAQ. The CDR3 spans 16 residues. CDR3 coding DNA: TGTGCCAGCAGCTTAGCGCGGGGGGGAACCACCGGGGAGCTGTTTTTT. It is translated as CASSLARGGTTGELFF.